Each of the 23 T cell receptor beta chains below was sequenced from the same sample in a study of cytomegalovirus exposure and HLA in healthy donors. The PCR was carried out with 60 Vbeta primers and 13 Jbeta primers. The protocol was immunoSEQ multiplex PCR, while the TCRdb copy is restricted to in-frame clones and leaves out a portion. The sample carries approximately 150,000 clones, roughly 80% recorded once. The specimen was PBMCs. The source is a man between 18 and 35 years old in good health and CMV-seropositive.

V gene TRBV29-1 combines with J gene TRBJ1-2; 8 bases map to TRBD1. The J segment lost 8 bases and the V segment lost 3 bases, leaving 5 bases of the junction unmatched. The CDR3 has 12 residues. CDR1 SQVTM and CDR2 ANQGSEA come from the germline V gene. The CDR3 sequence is CSVDRGHIGYTF. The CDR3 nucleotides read TGCAGCGTTGACAGGGGGCACATCGGCTACACCTTC.

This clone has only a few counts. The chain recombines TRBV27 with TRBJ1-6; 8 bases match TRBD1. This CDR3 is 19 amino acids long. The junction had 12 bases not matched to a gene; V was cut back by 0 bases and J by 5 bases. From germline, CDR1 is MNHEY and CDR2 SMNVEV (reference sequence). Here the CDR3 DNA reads TGTGCCAGCAGTTTATCGCCAGGGGGCCGCTGGTTGGATAATTCACCCCTCCACTTT. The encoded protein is CASSLSPGGRWLDNSPLHF.

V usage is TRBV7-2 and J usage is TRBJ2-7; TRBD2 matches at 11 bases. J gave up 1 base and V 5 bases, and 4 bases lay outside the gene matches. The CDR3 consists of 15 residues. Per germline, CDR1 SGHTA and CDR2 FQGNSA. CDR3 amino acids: CASSPTSGDSYEQYF. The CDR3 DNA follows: TGTGCCAGCAGCCCGACTAGCGGGGATTCCTACGAGCAGTACTTC.

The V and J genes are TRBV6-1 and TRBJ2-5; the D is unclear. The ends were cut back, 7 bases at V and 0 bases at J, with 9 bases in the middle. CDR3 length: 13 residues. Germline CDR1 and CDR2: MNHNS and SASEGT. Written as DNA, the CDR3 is TGTGCCAGCAAGTTGAGGTACCAAGAGACCCAGTACTTC. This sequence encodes CASKLRYQETQYF.

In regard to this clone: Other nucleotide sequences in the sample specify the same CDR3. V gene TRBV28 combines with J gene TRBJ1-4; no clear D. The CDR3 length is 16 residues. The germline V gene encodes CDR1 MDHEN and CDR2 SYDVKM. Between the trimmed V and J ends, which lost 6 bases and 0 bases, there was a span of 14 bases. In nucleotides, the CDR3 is TGTGCCAGCAGCCCCGGGGTGGCCACAACTAATGAAAAACTGTTTTTT. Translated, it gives CASSPGVATTNEKLFF.

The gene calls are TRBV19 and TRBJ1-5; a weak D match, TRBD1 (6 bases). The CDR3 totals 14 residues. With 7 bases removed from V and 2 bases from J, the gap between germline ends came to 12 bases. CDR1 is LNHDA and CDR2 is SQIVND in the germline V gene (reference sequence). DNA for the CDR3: TGTGCCAGTAACGTAGGGGGTGGCAATCAGCCCCAGCATTTT. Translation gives CASNVGGGNQPQHF.

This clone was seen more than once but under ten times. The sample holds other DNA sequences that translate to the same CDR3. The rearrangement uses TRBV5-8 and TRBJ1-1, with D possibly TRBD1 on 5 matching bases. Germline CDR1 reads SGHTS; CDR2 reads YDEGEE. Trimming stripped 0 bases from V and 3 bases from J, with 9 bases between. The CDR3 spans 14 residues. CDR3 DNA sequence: TGTGCCAGCAGCTTGGTCGGGGGTTACACTGAAGCTTTCTTT. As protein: CASSLVGGYTEAFF.

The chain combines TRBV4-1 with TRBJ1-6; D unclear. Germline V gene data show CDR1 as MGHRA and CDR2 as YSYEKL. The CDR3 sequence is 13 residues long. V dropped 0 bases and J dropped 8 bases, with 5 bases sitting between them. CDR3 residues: CASSQDVYSPLHF. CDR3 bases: TGCGCCAGCAGCCAAGATGTCTATTCACCCCTCCACTTT.

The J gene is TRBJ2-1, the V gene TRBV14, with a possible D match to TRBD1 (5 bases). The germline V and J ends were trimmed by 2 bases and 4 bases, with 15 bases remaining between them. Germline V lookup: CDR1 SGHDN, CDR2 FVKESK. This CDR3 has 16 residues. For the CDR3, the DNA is TGTGCCAGCAGCCAAATGCAGGGTAATTTATACAATGAGCAGTTCTTC. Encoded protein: CASSQMQGNLYNEQFF.

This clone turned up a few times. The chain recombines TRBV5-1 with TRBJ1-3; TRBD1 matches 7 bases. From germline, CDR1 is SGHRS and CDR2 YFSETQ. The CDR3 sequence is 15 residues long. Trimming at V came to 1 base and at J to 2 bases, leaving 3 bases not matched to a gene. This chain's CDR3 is CASSLMTGTGNTIYF. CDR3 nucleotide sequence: TGCGCCAGCAGCTTGATGACAGGGACTGGAAACACCATATATTTT.

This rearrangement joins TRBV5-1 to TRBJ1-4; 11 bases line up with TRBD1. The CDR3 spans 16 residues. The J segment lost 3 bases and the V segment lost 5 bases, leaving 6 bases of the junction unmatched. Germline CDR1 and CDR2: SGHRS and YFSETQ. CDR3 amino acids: CASRRTGGSANEKLFF. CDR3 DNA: TGCGCCAGCAGACGGACAGGGGGCTCGGCTAATGAAAAACTGTTTTTT.

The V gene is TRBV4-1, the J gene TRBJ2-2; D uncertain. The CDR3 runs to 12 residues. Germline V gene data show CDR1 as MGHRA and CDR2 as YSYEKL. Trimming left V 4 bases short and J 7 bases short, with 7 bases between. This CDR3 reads CASSPAGGELFF. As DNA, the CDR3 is TGCGCCAGCAGCCCCGCCGGCGGGGAGCTGTTTTTT.

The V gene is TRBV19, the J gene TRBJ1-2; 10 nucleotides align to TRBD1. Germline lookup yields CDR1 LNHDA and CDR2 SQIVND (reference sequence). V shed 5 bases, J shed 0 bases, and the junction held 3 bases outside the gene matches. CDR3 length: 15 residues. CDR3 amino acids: CASSGTGDTNYGYTF. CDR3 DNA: TGTGCCAGTAGTGGGACAGGGGATACTAACTATGGCTACACCTTC.

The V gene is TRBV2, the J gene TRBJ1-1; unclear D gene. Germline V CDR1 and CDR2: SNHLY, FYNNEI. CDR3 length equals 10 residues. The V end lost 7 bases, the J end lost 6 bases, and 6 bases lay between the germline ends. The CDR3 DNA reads TGTGCCAGCAACTCTGCTGAAGCTTTCTTT. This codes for CASNSAEAFF. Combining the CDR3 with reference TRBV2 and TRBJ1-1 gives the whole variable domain EPEVTQTPSHQVTQMGQEVILRCVPISNHLYFYWYRQILGQKVEFLVSFYNNEISEKSEIFDDQFSVERPDGSNFTLKIRSTKLEDSAMYFCASNSAEAFFGQGTRLTVV.

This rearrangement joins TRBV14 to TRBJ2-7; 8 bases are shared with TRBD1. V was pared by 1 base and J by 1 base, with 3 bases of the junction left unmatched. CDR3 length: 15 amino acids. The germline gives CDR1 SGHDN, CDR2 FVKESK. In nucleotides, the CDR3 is TGTGCCAGCAGCCAAGGGAGACAGGGGTCCTACGAGCAGTACTTC. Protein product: CASSQGRQGSYEQYF.

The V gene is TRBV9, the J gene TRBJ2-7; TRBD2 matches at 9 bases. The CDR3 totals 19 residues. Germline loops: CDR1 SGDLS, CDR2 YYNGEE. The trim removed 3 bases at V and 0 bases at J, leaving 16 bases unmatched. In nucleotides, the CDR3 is TGTGCCAGCAGCGCGGCCGGGAATCGCGCGGGAGGGTTCTCCTACGAGCAGTACTTC. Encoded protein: CASSAAGNRAGGFSYEQYF.

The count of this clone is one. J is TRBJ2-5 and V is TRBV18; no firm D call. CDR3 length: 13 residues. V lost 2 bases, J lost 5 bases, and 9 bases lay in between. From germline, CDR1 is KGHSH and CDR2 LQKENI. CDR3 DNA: TGTGCCAGCTCACCAGGGTCGAGGGAGACCCAGTACTTC. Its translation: CASSPGSRETQYF.

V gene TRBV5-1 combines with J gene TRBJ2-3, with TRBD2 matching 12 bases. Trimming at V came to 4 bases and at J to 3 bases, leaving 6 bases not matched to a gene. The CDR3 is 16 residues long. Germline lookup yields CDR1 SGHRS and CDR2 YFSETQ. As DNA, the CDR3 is TGCGCCAGCAGCCGGACTAGCGGGACCGGAACAGATACGCAGTATTTT. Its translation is CASSRTSGTGTDTQYF.

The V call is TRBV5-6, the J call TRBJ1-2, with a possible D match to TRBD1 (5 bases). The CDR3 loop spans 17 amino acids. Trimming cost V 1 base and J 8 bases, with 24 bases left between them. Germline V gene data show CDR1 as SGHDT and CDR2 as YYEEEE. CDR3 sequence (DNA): TGTGCCAGCAGCTTGCCAAGGGCTAGGGGCAGGGAAGGAGGCTACACCTTC. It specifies CASSLPRARGREGGYTF.

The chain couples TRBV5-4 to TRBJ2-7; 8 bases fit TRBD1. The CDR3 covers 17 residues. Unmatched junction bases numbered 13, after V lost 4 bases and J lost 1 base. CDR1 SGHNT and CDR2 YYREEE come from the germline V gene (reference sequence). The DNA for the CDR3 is TGTGCCAGCAGCCAAAATGGACAGGGCCGACTTTCCTACGAGCAGTACTTC. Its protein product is CASSQNGQGRLSYEQYF.

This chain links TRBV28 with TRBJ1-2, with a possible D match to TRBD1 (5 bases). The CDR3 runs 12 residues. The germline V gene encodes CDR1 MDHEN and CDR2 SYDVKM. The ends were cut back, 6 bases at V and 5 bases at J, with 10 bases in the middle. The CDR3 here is CASRGGDYGYTF. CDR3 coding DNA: TGTGCCAGCAGGGGAGGGGATTATGGCTACACCTTC.

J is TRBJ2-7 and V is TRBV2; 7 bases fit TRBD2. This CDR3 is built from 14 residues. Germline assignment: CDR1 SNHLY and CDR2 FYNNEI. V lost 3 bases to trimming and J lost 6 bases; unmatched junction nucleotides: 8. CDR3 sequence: CASSDRAGVAEQYF. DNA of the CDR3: TGTGCCAGCAGTGACCGGGCGGGAGTGGCCGAGCAGTACTTC.

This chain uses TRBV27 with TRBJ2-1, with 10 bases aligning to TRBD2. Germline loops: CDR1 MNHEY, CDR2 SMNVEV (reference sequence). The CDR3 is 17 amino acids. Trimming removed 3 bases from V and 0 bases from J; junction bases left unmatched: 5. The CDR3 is CASSFTSSGSSYNEQFF. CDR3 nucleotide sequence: TGTGCCAGCAGTTTTACCTCTAGCGGGAGCTCCTACAATGAGCAGTTCTTC.